This T cell receptor (beta chain) is from a study of blood T cell repertoires in COVID-19 (dated by TCRdb to 2019 to 2021). Some background on the complete study: Samples from collaborators originated in the United States, Italy and Spain and spanned both the acute and convalescent phases of COVID-19. The prospective study material was composed of cDNA or gDNA derived from T cells, B-cell-depleted T cells, or PBMCs. Subjects who had been exposed to COVID-19, were actively infected with it, or had recovered from it provided the deeply sampled blood TCRbeta repertoires that made up the dataset. A freely available public database, intended as a resource for researchers studying the immune response to SARS-CoV-2, is where the repertoires were released. Samples came from the ongoing ImmuneRACE study (first 160 participants) plus 1,254 subjects from 6 global collaborators. A de-identified subject ID, COVID-19 status, age in years and sex were almost always included in the sample metadata. Where available, HLA class I and class II types were obtained from metadata supplied by the sample provider rather than from assay-based typing.

One collaborating source in Seattle enrolled patients during active infection and followed them longitudinally through the course of disease. Whole blood was collected in K2EDTA tubes by collaborating institutions according to the institutions' own protocols. Collaborator samples were shipped for TCRbeta analysis as frozen whole blood, isolated PBMCs, or DNA extracted from either sample type. Concerning this clone: Its antigen target is currently unknown. Per-base qualities were not stored, and no clone one base away is much larger.

Results and caveats for the whole study, not just this receptor: Clinical and demographic metadata were provided uncurated, with the amount varying by source and participant.

The immunoSEQ Assay, a bias-controlled multiplex PCR, was used to amplify TCRbeta CDR3 regions from genomic DNA. As for how the authors treated the data: The number of nucleated cells in each sample was estimated from the amplification of reference gene primers within the assay. To quantify the absolute abundance of each unique TCRbeta CDR3 rearrangement, sequence reads were collapsed and filtered. Productive Simpson clonality was computed per sample as the square root of Simpson's diversity index over productive rearrangements. The clones in this table, taken by TCRdb from immuneACCESS, are in-frame only. Not every clone is retained; where verified, under half of the shortfall comes from an unresolved V gene, and the cause of the rest is unknown. V and J calls and clone size follow that table, whereas D and trimming were derived from the DNA. The sample table shows roughly 180,000 clones, and approximately 85% are seen once. Roughly 5% of the sample goes to the ten largest clones.

This receptor was identified in a woman aged 45-60 years with COVID-19, enrolled during active disease. Material: peripheral blood.

The sequenced DNA: TGTGCCAGCTCACCACCGACAGGTTGGGGCACTGAAGCTTTCTTT. This sequence encodes CASSPPTGWGTEAFF. Here the chain combines TRBV18 and TRBJ1-1, and perhaps TRBD1 as D gene, on 6 matching bases. A distance of 12 bases separates the germline ends of V and J, which lose 0 bases and 4 bases respectively. Based on the germline V gene, the CDR1 and CDR2 sequences are KGHSH and LQKENI. Measured from the cysteine to the phenylalanine, the CDR3 is 15 residues long. The kept DNA is CDR3 alone, 45 bases in frame from the first base.